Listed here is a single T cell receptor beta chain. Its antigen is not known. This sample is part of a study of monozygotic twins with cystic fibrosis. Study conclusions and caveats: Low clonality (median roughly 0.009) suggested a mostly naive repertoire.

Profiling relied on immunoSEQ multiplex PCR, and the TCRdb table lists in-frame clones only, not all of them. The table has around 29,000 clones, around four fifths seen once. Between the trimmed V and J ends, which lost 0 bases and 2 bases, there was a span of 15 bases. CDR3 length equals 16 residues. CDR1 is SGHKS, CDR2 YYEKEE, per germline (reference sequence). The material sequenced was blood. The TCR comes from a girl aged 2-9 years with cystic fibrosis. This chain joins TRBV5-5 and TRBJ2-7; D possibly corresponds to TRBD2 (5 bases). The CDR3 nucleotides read TGTGCCAGCAGCTTGGCACTAGACTTTCGGGCCTACGAGCAGTACTTC. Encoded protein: CASSLALDFRAYEQYF.